Listed below are T cell receptor beta chains from one sample, sequenced in a study of blood T cell repertoires in COVID-19. Data came from immunoSEQ multiplex PCR; TCRdb stores just in-frame clones and leaves some out. The table includes over 250,000 clones, 85% detected once. The sample consisted of peripheral blood. All receptors derive from a human donor in a cohort sampled during active COVID-19. The CDR3 runs from the conserved cysteine through the conserved F or W. The D gene is left open where the match is weak. Part of the rows lack a size; the others show once, few, many or a class for expanded clones.

size: NA
J: TRBJ2-5
D: NA
V: TRBV19
length: 11
DNA: TGTGCCAGTAGTTCAGGGGAGACCCAGTACTTC
CDR3: CASSSGETQYF

size: NA
J: TRBJ2-3
D: TRBD2
V: TRBV27
length: 16
DNA: TGTGCCAGCAGCCCGAGACTAGCCTATAGCACAGATACGCAGTATTTT
CDR3: CASSPRLAYSTDTQYF

size: NA
J: TRBJ1-5
D: TRBD1
V: TRBV11-2
length: 14
DNA: TGTGCCAGCAGCTCCGGGACAGGGAGTCGGCCCCAGCATTTT
CDR3: CASSSGTGSRPQHF

size: few
J: TRBJ2-5
D: NA
V: TRBV6-5
length: 16
DNA: TGTGCCAGCAGTTACTTCCCGACAGGCCCGACTATGACCCAGTACTTC
CDR3: CASSYFPTGPTMTQYF

size: NA
J: TRBJ2-2
D: NA
V: TRBV18
length: 14
DNA: TGTGCCAGCTCACCACCAATTCATCCCGGGGAGCTGTTTTTT
CDR3: CASSPPIHPGELFF

size: once
J: TRBJ2-3
D: NA
V: TRBV7-2
length: 12
DNA: TGTGCCGCCACACGAAGCACAGATACGCAGTATTTT
CDR3: CAATRSTDTQYF

size: NA
J: TRBJ2-2
D: NA
V: TRBV18
length: 16
DNA: TGTGCCAGCTCACCCCAGGGGTTTTCGGGCACCGGGGAGCTGTTTTTT
CDR3: CASSPQGFSGTGELFF

size: NA
J: TRBJ1-3
D: NA
V: TRBV7-2
length: 15
DNA: TGTGCCAGCAGCTTAGGGGCAGCCTCTGGAAACACCATATATTTT
CDR3: CASSLGAASGNTIYF

size: NA
J: TRBJ1-1
D: NA
V: TRBV30
length: 13
DNA: TGTGCCTGGAGGACGGCGGGGCACACTGAAGCTTTCTTT
CDR3: CAWRTAGHTEAFF

size: NA
J: TRBJ1-2
D: TRBD1
V: TRBV28
length: 12
DNA: TGTGCCAGCAAGACAGGGAACTATGGCTACACCTTC
CDR3: CASKTGNYGYTF

size: NA
J: TRBJ2-3
D: TRBD2
V: TRBV7-9
length: 15
DNA: TGTGCCAGCAGCTTAAAACGGGAGGGGGGGGATACGCAGTATTTT
CDR3: CASSLKREGGDTQYF

size: NA
J: TRBJ2-7
D: TRBD2
V: TRBV19
length: 15
DNA: TGTGCCAGTAGTATACTAGCGGGAGAGACCTACGAGCAGTACTTC
CDR3: CASSILAGETYEQYF

size: NA
J: TRBJ2-2
D: NA
V: TRBV6-1
length: 14
DNA: TGTGCCAGCAGTGAACTCCTAGCAACCGGGGAGCTGTTTTTT
CDR3: CASSELLATGELFF

size: once
J: TRBJ2-7
D: NA
V: TRBV7-2
length: 14
DNA: TGTGCCAGCAGTTCCCAACAGGGACCCTACGAGCAGTACTTC
CDR3: CASSSQQGPYEQYF

size: NA
J: TRBJ2-5
D: NA
V: TRBV5-1
length: 13
DNA: TGCGCCAGCAGCTTGCAGGGGCTGGAGACCCAGTACTTC
CDR3: CASSLQGLETQYF

size: few
J: TRBJ2-1
D: NA
V: TRBV19
length: 13
DNA: TGTGCCAGTAGTAATTTTCCAAACTTGAGGCAGTTCTTC
CDR3: CASSNFPNLRQFF

size: NA
J: TRBJ1-1
D: NA
V: TRBV2
length: 13
DNA: TGTGCCAGCAGCTATGATATGAACACTGAAGCTTTCTTT
CDR3: CASSYDMNTEAFF